These T cell receptor beta chains were read from a single sample in a study of blood T cells in healthy people across ages. MiXCR, applied by TCRdb to the 5' RACE reads, yields one record per CDR3 protein. The sample gives 1 million or so distinct CDR3 sequences, approximately 25% of which show up once; around 0.7% is in the top ten. These data were also filed under a second study, of T cells of mothers and their children.

What was sequenced was blood. These receptors were obtained from a girl aged 2-10 years in good health. The CDR3 runs from the conserved cysteine through the conserved F or W. Fields, in order: V gene, J gene, clone size, D gene, CDR3 DNA, CDR3 protein. D genes are given only for firm matches. Where a row states a size, it is once, few, many or the class of an expanded clone; other rows omit it.

TRBV5-6	TRBJ2-1	NA	NA	TGTGCCAGCAGTTCAGGGATTAGTGAGCAGTTCTTC	CASSSGISEQFF
TRBV29-1	TRBJ2-1	few	TRBD1	TGCAGCGTTGAAGATGAGGGGGCTGAGCAGTTCTTC	CSVEDEGAEQFF
TRBV5-5	TRBJ2-7	NA	NA	TGTGCCAGCAGCCAAAGGTCCGGCGGAAACTACGAGCAGTACTTC	CASSQRSGGNYEQYF
TRBV12-3/TRBV12-4	TRBJ2-1	NA	TRBD2	TGTGCCAGCAGTTTTGTAGCGGGAGGTGAGCAGTTCTTC	CASSFVAGGEQFF
TRBV4-2	TRBJ1-2	NA	NA	TGTGCCAGCAGCCAAGGTCTGGAGACCACTGGTGGCTACACCTTC	CASSQGLETTGGYTF
TRBV5-6	TRBJ1-5	few	NA	TGTGCCAGCAGCGCCTTTAATCAGCCCCAGCATTTT	CASSAFNQPQHF
TRBV7-9	TRBJ1-2	NA	NA	TGTGCCAGCAGCGCACAGAACTATGGCTACACCTTC	CASSAQNYGYTF
TRBV27	TRBJ2-3	NA	NA	TGTGCCAGCAGCGACGATCGGGGGTCCATCACAGATACGCAGTATTTT	CASSDDRGSITDTQYF
TRBV24-1	TRBJ2-1	few	NA	TGTGCCACCAGTGATCGATTGAATGAGCAGTTCTTC	CATSDRLNEQFF
TRBV12-3/TRBV12-4	TRBJ2-7	NA	TRBD2	TGTGCCAGCAGCACAATCGGACTAGCGGGAGTGCACTACGAGCAGTACTTC	CASSTIGLAGVHYEQYF
TRBV29-1	TRBJ2-1	NA	TRBD1	TGCAGCGTTGAGGGACAGGGAACTGAGCAGTTCTTC	CSVEGQGTEQFF
TRBV12-3/TRBV12-4	TRBJ2-3	few	NA	TGTGCCAGCAGTTTTCGCGGGGACGGCTCCTCCAAAGGGCAGTATTTT	CASSFRGDGSSKGQYF
TRBV9	TRBJ1-1	few	NA	TGTGCCAGCAGCGTAAGTACTGACGGGAACACTGAAGCTTTCTTT	CASSVSTDGNTEAFF
TRBV5-1	TRBJ2-3	few	NA	TGCGCCAGCAGACCCGGCCCAGATACGCAGTATTTT	CASRPGPDTQYF
TRBV12-3/TRBV12-4	TRBJ1-1	few	NA	TGTGCCAGCAGTTTGCTTCGGGATCGGAATACTGAAGCTTTCTTT	CASSLLRDRNTEAFF
TRBV5-6	TRBJ2-4	NA	NA	TGTGCCAGCAGCTTGGGTTCGGACGGGGCCCCACAGTACTTC	CASSLGSDGAPQYF
TRBV7-9	TRBJ1-1	few	NA	TGTGCCAGCAGCGGCCTCATGAACACTGAAGCTTTCTTT	CASSGLMNTEAFF
TRBV25-1	TRBJ2-3	NA	NA	TGCGCCAGCAGTGAAGTCGGTACGCAGTATTTT	CASSEVGTQYF
TRBV12-3/TRBV12-4	TRBJ2-1	once	NA	TGTGCCAGCAGTCCAGGATTCGGGGCCTACAGTGAGCAGTTCTTC	CASSPGFGAYSEQFF
TRBV10-3	TRBJ2-7	few	TRBD1	TGTGCCATCAGGGACAGGGCCTACGAGCAGTACTTC	CAIRDRAYEQYF
TRBV4-3	TRBJ2-2	NA	TRBD1	TGCGCCAGCAGCCCTAATCCCGGGACAGGGGGAGACACCGGGGAGCTGTTTTTT	CASSPNPGTGGDTGELFF
TRBV10-3	TRBJ1-2	NA	NA	TGTGCCATCAGTGAAGGGCAGGAGGGAGGCTACACCTTC	CAISEGQEGGYTF
TRBV24-1	TRBJ2-1	NA	NA	TGTGCCACCAGTTCGCAGAGCTCCTACAATGGGCAGTTCTTC	CATSSQSSYNGQFF
TRBV12-3/TRBV12-4	TRBJ1-5	few	NA	TGTGCCAGCAGTTTAGCTAAGGACTCTTTTAGCAATCAGCCCCAGCATTTT	CASSLAKDSFSNQPQHF
TRBV28	TRBJ1-1	few	NA	TGTGCCAGCAGTTCACTCAGGGTTGAAGCTTTCTTT	CASSSLRVEAFF
TRBV10-3	TRBJ2-1	NA	NA	TGTGCCATCAGTGAGGGGCCTCGGAATGAGCAGTTCTTC	CAISEGPRNEQFF
TRBV6-5	TRBJ2-5	NA	NA	TGTACCAGCAGTTACACTGGGGAGACCCAGTACTTC	CTSSYTGETQYF
TRBV9	TRBJ2-5	NA	NA	TGTGCCAGCAGCTTAAACAGGGACGGGACCCAGTACTTC	CASSLNRDGTQYF
TRBV20-1	TRBJ2-7	NA	NA	TGCAGTGCGGACACACTAGTCGCCGGCGAGCAGTACTTC	CSADTLVAGEQYF
TRBV6-5	TRBJ1-1	few	NA	TGTGCCAGCACTTTCGGCCCTGGTACCGAAGCTTTCTTT	CASTFGPGTEAFF
TRBV6-5	TRBJ1-6	few	NA	TGTGCCAGCAGTTACTCGGGGGGAGAAAATTCACCCCTCCACTTT	CASSYSGGENSPLHF
TRBV13	TRBJ2-1	NA	NA	TGTGCCAGCAGCACAGCGGAGGCCGGGTTTTGTTTC	CASSTAEAGFCF
TRBV20-1	TRBJ2-3	NA	NA	TGCAGTGCGGACACTAGCACAGATACGCAGTATTTT	CSADTSTDTQYF
TRBV5-6	TRBJ1-2	NA	NA	TGTGCCAGCAGCTTTTATGATGACTACACCTTC	CASSFYDDYTF
TRBV4-1	TRBJ2-7	many	NA	TGCGCCAGCAGCCATGAGCTCACTCAGATCGTCTACGAGCAGTACTTC	CASSHELTQIVYEQYF
TRBV15	TRBJ2-1	NA	TRBD2	TGTGCCACCAGACTAGCGGAAGAGGACTACAATGAGCAGTTCTTC	CATRLAEEDYNEQFF
TRBV4-1	TRBJ1-4	NA	NA	TGCGCCAGCAGCCAAGATATGGGGGAACTGTTTTTT	CASSQDMGELFF
TRBV27	TRBJ1-2	NA	TRBD1	TGTGCCAGCAGTCCCCTCGGACAGGGCATTAAAGGCTACACCTTC	CASSPLGQGIKGYTF
TRBV4-1	TRBJ2-1	NA	TRBD2	TGCGCCAGCAGCTTTATTACATCCGGGACTATGATGTACAATGAGCAGTTCTTC	CASSFITSGTMMYNEQFF
TRBV20-1	TRBJ2-7	NA	NA	TGCAGTGCTAGAGGGGACCAAGCGATATTTTACGAGCAGTACTTC	CSARGDQAIFYEQYF
TRBV20-1	TRBJ2-5	few	TRBD2	TGCAGTGCTAGAGATACCTTCTCGACCTTCGGCCGGATCCTAGCGGGGGCCTCGAAAGAGACCCAGTACTTC	CSARDTFSTFGRILAGASKETQYF
TRBV6-5	TRBJ1-2	NA	NA	TGTGCCAGCAGTTACTCGATAGTGGAACTCGCCAGCTACACCTTC	CASSYSIVELASYTF
TRBV10-3	TRBJ2-1	few	TRBD2	TGTGCCATCAGTGAGTCGGGCGGGGGGGCCAATGAGCAGTTCTTC	CAISESGGGANEQFF
TRBV29-1	TRBJ2-2	few	NA	TGCAGCGTTGGAATGGGCTTCAACACCGGGGAGCTGTTTTTT	CSVGMGFNTGELFF
TRBV7-8	TRBJ2-1	few	TRBD2	TGTGCCAGCAGCTTGGTGACTAGCGGGGCCCATGAGCAGTTCTTC	CASSLVTSGAHEQFF
TRBV15	TRBJ1-5	few	TRBD1	TGTGCCACCAGTTTCAGGGGGGACCAGCATTTT	CATSFRGDQHF
TRBV29-1	TRBJ2-7	few	NA	TGCAGCGCGCTCCTACAGGTTTCGTCCTACGAGCAGTACTTC	CSALLQVSSYEQYF
TRBV7-2	TRBJ2-6	few	TRBD2	TGTGCCAGCAGCTCCCTAGCGGGGTCCCCGGTGGGGGCCAACGTCCTGACTTTC	CASSSLAGSPVGANVLTF
TRBV20-1	TRBJ1-6	few	TRBD1	TGCAGTGCCAAACTCAAGACAGGGGATAATTCACCCCTCCACTTT	CSAKLKTGDNSPLHF
TRBV7-9	TRBJ2-7	NA	TRBD1	TGTGCCAGCAGCTTAGTTACGAGACAGGGCTTATACTACGAGCAGTACTTC	CASSLVTRQGLYYEQYF
TRBV12-3/TRBV12-4	TRBJ2-7	many	NA	TGTGCCAGCAGTCGGCTTAACTACGAGCAGTACTTC	CASSRLNYEQYF
TRBV4-1	TRBJ1-1	few	NA	TGCGCCAGCAGCCAGCGGGGGGATGAAGCTTTCTTT	CASSQRGDEAFF
TRBV7-2	TRBJ2-1	few	NA	TGTGCCAGCAGCTTAGAGGAGGGTAAAAATGAGCAGTTCTTC	CASSLEEGKNEQFF
TRBV4-1	TRBJ2-7	few	TRBD2	TGCGCCAGCAGCGCTCCGGGACTAGCGGGAGACGAGCAGTACTTC	CASSAPGLAGDEQYF
TRBV29-1	TRBJ2-1	NA	NA	TGCAGCGTTGATGGCGAGAGCTCCTACAATGAGCAGTTCTTC	CSVDGESSYNEQFF
TRBV5-1	TRBJ1-4	once	NA	TGCGCCAGCAGCTTATGGACAGCCTCCCCCGGACGAACTAATGAAAAACTGTTTTTT	CASSLWTASPGRTNEKLFF
TRBV7-9	TRBJ1-1	few	TRBD1	TGTGCCAGCAGCCTCGACTCCGGGACAGTCGTTGAAGCTTTCTTT	CASSLDSGTVVEAFF
TRBV4-2	TRBJ2-2	few	TRBD2	TGTGCCAGCACGACCACACGACTAGCGGGAGGATCCGGGGAGCTGTTTTTT	CASTTTRLAGGSGELFF
TRBV9	TRBJ2-7	few	TRBD2	TGTGCCAGCAGCGTATCCACGGGGGGAACCTACGAGCAGTACTTC	CASSVSTGGTYEQYF